This T cell receptor beta chain was documented in a study of Graves' ophthalmopathy and Graves' hyperthyroidism. CDR3 regions of TCR beta were amplified from RNA transcripts. In the first round, RT-PCR was carried out with HTBI primers, and a multiplex PCR formed the second round. Each CDR3 protein gets one entry after TCRdb re-called the multiplex PCR reads with MiXCR. This sample carries hundreds of thousands of distinct CDR3 sequences, roughly 41% of them seen once, and the ten largest clones take 44%. This clonotype was counted a few times. CDR1 and CDR2 from the germline V gene are SGHTA and FQGNSA. The J segment lost 7 bases and the V segment lost 5 bases, leaving 13 bases of the junction unmatched. CDR3 size: 15 residues. Ophthalmopathy donors showed moderate-to-severe activity, CAS ≥3, NOSPECS ≥4 and a duration under 3 months.

The receptor comes from an adult man with Graves' ophthalmopathy. Sequenced input: peripheral blood. This chain connects TRBV7-2 to TRBJ1-2; 7 bases align to TRBD1. This chain's CDR3 is CASSPSTGVYFGYTF. For the CDR3, the DNA is TGTGCCAGCAGCCCCTCAACAGGGGTCTATTTTGGCTACACCTTC.